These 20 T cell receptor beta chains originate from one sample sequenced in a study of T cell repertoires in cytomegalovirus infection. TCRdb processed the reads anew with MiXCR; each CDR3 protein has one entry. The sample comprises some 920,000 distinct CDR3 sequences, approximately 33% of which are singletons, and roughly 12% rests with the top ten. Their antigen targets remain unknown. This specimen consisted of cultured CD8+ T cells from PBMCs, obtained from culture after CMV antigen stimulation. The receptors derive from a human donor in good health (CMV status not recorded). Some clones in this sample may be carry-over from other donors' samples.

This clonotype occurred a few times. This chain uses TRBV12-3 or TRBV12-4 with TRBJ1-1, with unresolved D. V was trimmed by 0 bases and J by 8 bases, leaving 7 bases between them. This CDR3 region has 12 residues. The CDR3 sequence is CASSLALVEAFF. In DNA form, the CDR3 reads TGTGCCAGCAGTTTAGCCTTGGTAGAAGCTTTCTTT.

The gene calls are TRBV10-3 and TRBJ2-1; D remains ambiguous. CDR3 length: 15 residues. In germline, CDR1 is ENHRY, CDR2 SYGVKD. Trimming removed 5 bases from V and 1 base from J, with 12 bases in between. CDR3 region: CAISRGDRSYNEQFF. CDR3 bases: TGTGCCATCAGTAGAGGAGACCGGTCCTACAATGAGCAGTTCTTC.

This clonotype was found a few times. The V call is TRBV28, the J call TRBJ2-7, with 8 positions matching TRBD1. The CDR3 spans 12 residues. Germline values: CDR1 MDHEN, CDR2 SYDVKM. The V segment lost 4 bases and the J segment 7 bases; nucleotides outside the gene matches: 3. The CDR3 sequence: CASSWTGQEQYV. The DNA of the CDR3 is TGTGCCAGCAGTTGGACAGGGCAAGAGCAGTACGTC.

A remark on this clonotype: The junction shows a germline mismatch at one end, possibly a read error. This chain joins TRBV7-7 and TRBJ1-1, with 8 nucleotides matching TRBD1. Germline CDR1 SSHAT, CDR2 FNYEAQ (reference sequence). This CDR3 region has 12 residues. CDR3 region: CASSSGTGPPFF. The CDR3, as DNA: TGTGCTAGCAGCTCCGGGACAGGTCCCCCTTTCTTT.

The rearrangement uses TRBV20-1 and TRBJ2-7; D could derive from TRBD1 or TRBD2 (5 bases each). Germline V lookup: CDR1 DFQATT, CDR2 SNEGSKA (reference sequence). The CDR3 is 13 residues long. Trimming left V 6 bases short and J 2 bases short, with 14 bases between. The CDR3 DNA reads TGCAGTGCGACGCCCGAGGGGACCTACGAGCAGTACTTC. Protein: CSATPEGTYEQYF.

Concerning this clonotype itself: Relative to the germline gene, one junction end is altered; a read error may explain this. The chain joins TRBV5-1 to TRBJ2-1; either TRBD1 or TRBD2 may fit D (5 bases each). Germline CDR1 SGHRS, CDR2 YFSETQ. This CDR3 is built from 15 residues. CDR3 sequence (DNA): TGCGTCAGCAGCAACCCCGGGACCCCGAGGAATGAGCAGTTCTTC. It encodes CVSSNPGTPRNEQFF.

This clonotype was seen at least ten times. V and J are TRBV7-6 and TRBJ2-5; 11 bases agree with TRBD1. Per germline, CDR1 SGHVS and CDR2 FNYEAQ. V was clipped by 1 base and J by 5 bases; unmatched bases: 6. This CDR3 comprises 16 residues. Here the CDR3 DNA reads TGTGCCAGCAGCTTAGGTCGCGGACAGGGGGCGGAGACCCAGTACTTC. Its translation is CASSLGRGQGAETQYF.

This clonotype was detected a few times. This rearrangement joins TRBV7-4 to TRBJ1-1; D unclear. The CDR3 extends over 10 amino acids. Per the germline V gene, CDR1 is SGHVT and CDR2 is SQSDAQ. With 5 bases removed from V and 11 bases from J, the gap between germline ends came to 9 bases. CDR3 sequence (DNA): TGTGCCAGCAGCGATGGTGTGGCTTTCTTT. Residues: CASSDGVAFF.

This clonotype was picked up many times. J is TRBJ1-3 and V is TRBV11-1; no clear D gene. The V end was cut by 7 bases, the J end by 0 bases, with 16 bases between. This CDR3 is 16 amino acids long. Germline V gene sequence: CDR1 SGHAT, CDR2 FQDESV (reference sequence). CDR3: CASTKGGTSSGNTIYF. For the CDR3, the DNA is TGTGCCAGCACGAAGGGCGGAACGAGCTCTGGAAACACCATATATTTT.

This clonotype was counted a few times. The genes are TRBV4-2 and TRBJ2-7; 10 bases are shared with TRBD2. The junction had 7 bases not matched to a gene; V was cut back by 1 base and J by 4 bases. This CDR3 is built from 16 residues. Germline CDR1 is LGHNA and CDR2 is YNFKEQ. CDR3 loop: CASSQGPPSGGYEQYF. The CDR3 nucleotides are TGTGCCAGCAGCCAAGGTCCGCCTAGCGGGGGTTACGAGCAGTACTTC.

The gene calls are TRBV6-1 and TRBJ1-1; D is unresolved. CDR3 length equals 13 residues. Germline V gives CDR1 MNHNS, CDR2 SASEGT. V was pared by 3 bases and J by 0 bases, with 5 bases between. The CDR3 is CASSELMNTEAFF. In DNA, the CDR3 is TGTGCCAGCAGTGAGCTAATGAACACTGAAGCTTTCTTT.

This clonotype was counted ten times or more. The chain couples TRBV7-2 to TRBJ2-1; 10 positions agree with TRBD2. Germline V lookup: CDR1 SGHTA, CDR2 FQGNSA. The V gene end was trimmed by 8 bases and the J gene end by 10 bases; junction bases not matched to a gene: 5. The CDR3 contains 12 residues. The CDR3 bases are TGTGCCAGCTCCCCGGGACTAGCGGAGCAGTTCTTC. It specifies CASSPGLAEQFF. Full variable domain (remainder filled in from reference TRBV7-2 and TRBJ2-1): GAGVSQSPSNKVTEKGKDVELRCDPISGHTALYWYRQSLGQGLEFLIYFQGNSAPDKSGLPSDRFSAERTGGSVSTLTIQRTQQEDSAVYLCASSPGLAEQFFGPGTRLTVL.

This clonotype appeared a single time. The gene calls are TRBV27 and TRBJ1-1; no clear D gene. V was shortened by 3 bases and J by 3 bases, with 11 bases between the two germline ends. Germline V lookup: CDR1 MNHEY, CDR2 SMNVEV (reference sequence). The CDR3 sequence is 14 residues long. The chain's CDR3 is CASSFFQSDTEAFF. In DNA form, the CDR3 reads TGTGCCAGCAGTTTCTTTCAGTCCGACACTGAAGCTTTCTTT.

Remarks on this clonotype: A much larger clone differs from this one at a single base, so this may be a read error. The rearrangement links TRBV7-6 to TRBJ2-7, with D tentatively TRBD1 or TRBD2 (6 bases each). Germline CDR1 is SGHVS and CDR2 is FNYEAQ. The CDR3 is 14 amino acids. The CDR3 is CVSSMGGHTYEQYF. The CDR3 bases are TGTGTCAGCAGCATGGGGGGCCACACCTACGAGCAGTACTTC.

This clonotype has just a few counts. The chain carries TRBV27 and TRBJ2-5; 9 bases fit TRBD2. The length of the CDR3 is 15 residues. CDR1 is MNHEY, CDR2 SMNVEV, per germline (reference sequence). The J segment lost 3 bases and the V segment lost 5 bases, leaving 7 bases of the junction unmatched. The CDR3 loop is CASSPFLAGEETQYF. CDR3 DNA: TGTGCCAGCAGTCCATTCTTAGCGGGGGAAGAGACCCAGTACTTC.

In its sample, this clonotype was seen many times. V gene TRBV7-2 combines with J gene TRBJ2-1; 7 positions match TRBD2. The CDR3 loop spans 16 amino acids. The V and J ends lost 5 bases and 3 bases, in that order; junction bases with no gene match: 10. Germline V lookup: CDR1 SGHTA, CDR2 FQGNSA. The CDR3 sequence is CASSAGDYLNYNEQFF. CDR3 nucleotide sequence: TGTGCCAGCAGCGCGGGGGACTACCTGAACTACAATGAGCAGTTCTTC. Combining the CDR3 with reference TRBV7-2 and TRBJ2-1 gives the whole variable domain GAGVSQSPSNKVTEKGKDVELRCDPISGHTALYWYRQSLGQGLEFLIYFQGNSAPDKSGLPSDRFSAERTGGSVSTLTIQRTQQEDSAVYLCASSAGDYLNYNEQFFGPGTRLTVL.

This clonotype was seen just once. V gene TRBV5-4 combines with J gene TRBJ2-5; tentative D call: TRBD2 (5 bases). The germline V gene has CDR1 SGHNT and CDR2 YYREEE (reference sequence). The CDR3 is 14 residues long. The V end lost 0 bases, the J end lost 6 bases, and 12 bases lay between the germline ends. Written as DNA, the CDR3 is TGTGCCAGCAGCTTGGGCGGGCGCAAGCAGACCCAGTACTTC. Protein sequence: CASSLGGRKQTQYF.

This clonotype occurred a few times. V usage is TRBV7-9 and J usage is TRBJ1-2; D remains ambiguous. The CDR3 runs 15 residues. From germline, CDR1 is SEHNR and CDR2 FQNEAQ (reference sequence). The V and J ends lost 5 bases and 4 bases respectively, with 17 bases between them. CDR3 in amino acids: CASSGREVSTYGYTF. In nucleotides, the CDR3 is TGTGCCAGCAGCGGGCGCGAGGTCTCTACCTATGGCTACACCTTC.

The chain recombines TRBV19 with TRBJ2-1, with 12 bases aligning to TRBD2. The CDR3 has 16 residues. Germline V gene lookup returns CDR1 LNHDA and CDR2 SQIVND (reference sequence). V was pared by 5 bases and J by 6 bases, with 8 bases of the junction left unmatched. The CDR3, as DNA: TGTGCCAGTAGTGCCCTAGCGGGGGGGCCTGGCAATGAGCAGTTCTTC. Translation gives CASSALAGGPGNEQFF.

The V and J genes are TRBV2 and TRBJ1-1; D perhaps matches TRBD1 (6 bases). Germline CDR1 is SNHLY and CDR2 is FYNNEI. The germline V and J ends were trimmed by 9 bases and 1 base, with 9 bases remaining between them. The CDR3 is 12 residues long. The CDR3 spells CAREGGNTEAFF. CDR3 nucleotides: TGTGCCAGGGAGGGGGGGAACACTGAAGCTTTCTTT.